The TCR beta chain under discussion was sequenced for a study of T cells expressing NK-cell markers. Across the whole study: Sorted T-cell subsets CD3+CD56+NKG2C+, CD3+CD56+NKG2C- and CD3+CD56-NKG2C+ were TCR beta-sequenced. Sequencing covered eight donors, seven HCMV-seropositive and one seronegative.

Study-wide results and caveats: For five or six donors, the dominant NKG2C+ clonotypes made up about 1.0-7.5% of their CD8+ T cells.

Worth noting for this clonotype: Its target is unknown.

Generation of TCR beta cDNA was performed by 5'RACE template switching incorporating UMIs. One entry per CDR3 protein, without DNA, is what TCRdb gives after re-calling the 5' RACE reads. This table lists some 450,000 distinct CDR3 sequences. This CDR3 is 16 amino acids long. Per germline, CDR1 LGHNA and CDR2 YSLEER. This clonotype was sampled from a woman aged 18 to 69 in good health. The V call is TRBV4-3, the J call TRBJ1-6; with no DNA, the TCRdb D assignment of TRBD1 cannot be verified. The sequencing input was blood T cells: a sorted CD56 or NKG2C T cell subset, CD4+ or CD8+ T cells, or bulk PBMC T cells (not recorded which). The CDR3 protein is CASSQDPGRVASPLHF.